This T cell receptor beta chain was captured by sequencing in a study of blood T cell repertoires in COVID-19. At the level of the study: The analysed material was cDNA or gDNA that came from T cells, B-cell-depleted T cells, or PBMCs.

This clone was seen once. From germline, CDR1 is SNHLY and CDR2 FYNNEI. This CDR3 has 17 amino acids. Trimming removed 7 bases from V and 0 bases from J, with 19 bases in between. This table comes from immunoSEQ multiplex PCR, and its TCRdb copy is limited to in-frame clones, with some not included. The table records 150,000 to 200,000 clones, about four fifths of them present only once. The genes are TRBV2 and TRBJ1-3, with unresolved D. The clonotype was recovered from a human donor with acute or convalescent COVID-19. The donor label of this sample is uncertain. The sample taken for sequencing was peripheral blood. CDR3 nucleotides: TGTGCCAGCAAGCGGGAATTCCAGGTGATCTCTGGAAACACCATATATTTT. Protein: CASKREFQVISGNTIYF.